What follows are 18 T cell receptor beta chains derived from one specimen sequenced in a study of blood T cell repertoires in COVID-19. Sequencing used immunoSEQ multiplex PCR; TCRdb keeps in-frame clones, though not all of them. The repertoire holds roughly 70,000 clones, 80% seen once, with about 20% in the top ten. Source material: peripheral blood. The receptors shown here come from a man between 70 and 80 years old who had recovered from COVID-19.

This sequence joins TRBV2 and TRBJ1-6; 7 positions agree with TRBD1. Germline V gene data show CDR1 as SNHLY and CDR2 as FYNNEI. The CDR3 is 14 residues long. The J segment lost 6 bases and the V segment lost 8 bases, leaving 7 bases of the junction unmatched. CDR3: CASRQGGLNSPLHF. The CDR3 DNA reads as TGTGCCAGCCGCCAGGGGGGACTTAATTCACCCCTCCACTTT.

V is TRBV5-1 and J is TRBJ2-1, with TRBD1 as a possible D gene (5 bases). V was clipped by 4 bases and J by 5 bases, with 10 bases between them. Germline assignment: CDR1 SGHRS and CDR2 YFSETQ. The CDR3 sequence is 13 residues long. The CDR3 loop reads CASSADSNNEQFF. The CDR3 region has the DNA TGCGCCAGCAGCGCCGACAGTAACAATGAGCAGTTCTTC.

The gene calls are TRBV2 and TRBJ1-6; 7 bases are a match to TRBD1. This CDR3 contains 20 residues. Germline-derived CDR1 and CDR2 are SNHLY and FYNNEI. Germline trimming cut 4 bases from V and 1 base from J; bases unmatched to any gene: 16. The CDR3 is CASSGYLPRSGGSYNSPLHF. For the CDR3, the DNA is TGTGCCAGCAGTGGTTATCTACCGAGGTCAGGGGGGTCCTATAATTCACCCCTCCACTTT.

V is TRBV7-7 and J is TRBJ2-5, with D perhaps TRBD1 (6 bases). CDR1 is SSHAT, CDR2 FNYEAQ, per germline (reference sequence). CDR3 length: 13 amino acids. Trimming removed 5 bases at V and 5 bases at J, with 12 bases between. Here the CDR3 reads CASSPQGRETQYF. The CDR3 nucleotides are TGTGCCAGCAGCCCTCAGGGGCGGGAGACCCAGTACTTC.

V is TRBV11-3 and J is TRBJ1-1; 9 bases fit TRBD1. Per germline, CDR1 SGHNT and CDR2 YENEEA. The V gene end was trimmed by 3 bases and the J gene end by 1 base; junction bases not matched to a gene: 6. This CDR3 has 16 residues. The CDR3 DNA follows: TGTGCCAGCAGCTTTGGGGGGACAGGGAGGAACACTGAAGCTTTCTTT. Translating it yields CASSFGGTGRNTEAFF.

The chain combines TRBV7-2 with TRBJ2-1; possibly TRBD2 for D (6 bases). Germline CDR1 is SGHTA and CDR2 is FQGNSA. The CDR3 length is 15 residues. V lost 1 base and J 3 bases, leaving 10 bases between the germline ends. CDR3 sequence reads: CASSLVVSGYNEQFF. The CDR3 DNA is TGTGCCAGCAGCTTAGTGGTTAGCGGCTACAATGAGCAGTTCTTC.

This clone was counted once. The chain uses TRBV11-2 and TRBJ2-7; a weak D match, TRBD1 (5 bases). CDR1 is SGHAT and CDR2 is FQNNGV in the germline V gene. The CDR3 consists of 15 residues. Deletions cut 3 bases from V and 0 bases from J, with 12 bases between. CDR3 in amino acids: CASSFQAGHSYEQYF. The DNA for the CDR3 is TGTGCCAGCAGCTTCCAGGCAGGGCACTCCTACGAGCAGTACTTC.

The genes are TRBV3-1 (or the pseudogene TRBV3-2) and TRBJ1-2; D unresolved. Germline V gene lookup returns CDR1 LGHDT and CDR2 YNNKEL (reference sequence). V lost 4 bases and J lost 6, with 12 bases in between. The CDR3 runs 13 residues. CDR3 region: CASSLVSGDGYTF. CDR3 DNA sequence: TGTGCCAGCAGCCTCGTTTCCGGGGATGGCTACACCTTC.

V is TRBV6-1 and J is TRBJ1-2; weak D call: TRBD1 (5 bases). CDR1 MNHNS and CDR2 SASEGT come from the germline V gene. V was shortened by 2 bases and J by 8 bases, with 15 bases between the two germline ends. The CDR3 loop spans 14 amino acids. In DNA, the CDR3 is TGTGCCAGCAGTGAACAGACAGACTCAGCGGGCTACACCTTC. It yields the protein CASSEQTDSAGYTF.

The CDR3 DNA follows: TGTGCCAGCTCAACCCACTCTGGGGGGGGCACTGAAGCTTTCTTT. Translating gives CASSTHSGGGTEAFF. The V call is TRBV18, the J call TRBJ1-1, with a possible D match to TRBD1 (5 bases). Trimming left V 5 bases short and J 4 bases short, with 17 bases between. This CDR3 region has 15 residues. Germline CDR1 KGHSH, CDR2 LQKENI.

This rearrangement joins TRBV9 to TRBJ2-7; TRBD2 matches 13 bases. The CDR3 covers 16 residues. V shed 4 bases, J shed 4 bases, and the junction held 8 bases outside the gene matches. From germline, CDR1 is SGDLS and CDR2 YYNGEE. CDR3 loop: CASSLTGTSGVYEQYF. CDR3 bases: TGTGCCAGCAGCCTAACCGGGACTAGCGGGGTATACGAGCAGTACTTC.

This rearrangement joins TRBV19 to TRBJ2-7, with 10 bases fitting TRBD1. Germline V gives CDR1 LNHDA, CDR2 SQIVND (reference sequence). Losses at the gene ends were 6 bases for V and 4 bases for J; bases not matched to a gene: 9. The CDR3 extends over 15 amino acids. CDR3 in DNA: TGTGCCAGTAGCCCGAGGGACAGGGGTTCTTACGAGCAGTACTTC. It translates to CASSPRDRGSYEQYF. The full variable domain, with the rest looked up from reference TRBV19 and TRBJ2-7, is DGGITQSPKYLFRKEGQNVTLSCEQNLNHDAMYWYRQDPGQGLRLIYYSQIVNDFQKGDIAEGYSVSREKKESFPLTVTSAQKNPTAFYLCASSPRDRGSYEQYFGPGTRLTVT.

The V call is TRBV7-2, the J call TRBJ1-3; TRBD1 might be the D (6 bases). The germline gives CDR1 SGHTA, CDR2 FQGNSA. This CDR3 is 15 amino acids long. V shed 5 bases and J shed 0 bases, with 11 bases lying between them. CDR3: CASSHGQPSGNTIYF. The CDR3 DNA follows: TGTGCCAGCAGCCACGGACAGCCCTCTGGAAACACCATATATTTT. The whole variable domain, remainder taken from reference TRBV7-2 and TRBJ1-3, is GAGVSQSPSNKVTEKGKDVELRCDPISGHTALYWYRQSLGQGLEFLIYFQGNSAPDKSGLPSDRFSAERTGGSVSTLTIQRTQQEDSAVYLCASSHGQPSGNTIYFGEGSWLTVV.

CDR3 residues: CASSLGAGRYNEQFF. For the CDR3, the DNA is TGTGCCAGCAGCTTAGGCGCGGGGAGATACAATGAGCAGTTCTTC. V gene TRBV7-3 combines with J gene TRBJ2-1, with D possibly TRBD2 on 6 matching bases. CDR3 length: 15 amino acids. The ends were cut back, 2 bases at V and 4 bases at J, with 12 bases in the middle. Germline CDR1 is SGHTA and CDR2 is FQGTGA.

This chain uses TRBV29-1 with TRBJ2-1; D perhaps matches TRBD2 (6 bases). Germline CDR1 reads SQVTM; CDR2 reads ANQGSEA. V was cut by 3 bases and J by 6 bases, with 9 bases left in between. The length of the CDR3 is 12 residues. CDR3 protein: CSVETRFNEQFF. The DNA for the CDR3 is TGCAGCGTTGAGACTAGATTCAATGAGCAGTTCTTC.

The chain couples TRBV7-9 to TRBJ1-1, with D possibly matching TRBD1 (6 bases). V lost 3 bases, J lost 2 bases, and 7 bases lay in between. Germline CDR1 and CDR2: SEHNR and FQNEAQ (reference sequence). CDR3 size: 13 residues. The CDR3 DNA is TGTGCCAGCAGCTTGGGACACAACACTGAAGCTTTCTTT. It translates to CASSLGHNTEAFF.

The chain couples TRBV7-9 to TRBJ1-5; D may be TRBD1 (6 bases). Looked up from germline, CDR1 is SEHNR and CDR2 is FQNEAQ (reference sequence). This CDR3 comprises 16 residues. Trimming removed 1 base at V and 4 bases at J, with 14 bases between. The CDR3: CASSLVMTGENQPQHF. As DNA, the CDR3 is TGTGCCAGCAGCTTAGTTATGACAGGAGAGAATCAGCCCCAGCATTTT. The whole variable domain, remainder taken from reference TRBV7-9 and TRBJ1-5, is DTGVSQNPRHKITKRGQNVTFRCDPISEHNRLYWYRQTLGQGPEFLTYFQNEAQLEKSRLLSDRFSAERPKGSFSTLEIQRTEQGDSAMYLCASSLVMTGENQPQHFGDGTRLSIL.

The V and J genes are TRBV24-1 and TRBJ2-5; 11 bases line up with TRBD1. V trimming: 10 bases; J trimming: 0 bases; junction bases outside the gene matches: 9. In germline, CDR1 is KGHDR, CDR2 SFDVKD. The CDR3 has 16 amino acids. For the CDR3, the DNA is TGTGCCACGGGGACAGGGGGTATGAAAAACCAAGAGACCCAGTACTTC. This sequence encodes CATGTGGMKNQETQYF.